What follows are 14 T cell receptor beta chains derived from one specimen sequenced in a study of T cells after posttransplantation cyclophosphamide. Control samples came 1 year after myeloablative marrow transplants with methotrexate plus calcineurin inhibitor. Produced via immunoSEQ multiplex PCR; TCRdb's table is partial and in-frame only. Counted here are over 15,000 clones, 75% to 90% occurring once; the ten biggest clones make up approximately 30%. Sequences were derived from PBMCs, sampled after allogeneic stem cell transplant with calcineurin inhibitor and methotrexate. These receptor sequences come from a female patient in her late teens or twenties who received an allogeneic stem cell transplant from an unrelated donor, was CMV-positive, and had acute and chronic GVHD. The graft donor may be the source of some T cells.

This chain joins TRBV6-1 and TRBJ1-3; 7 bases match TRBD1. V trimming: 8 bases; J trimming: 0 bases; junction bases outside the gene matches: 7. The CDR3 totals 15 residues. Germline V lookup: CDR1 MNHNS, CDR2 SASEGT. CDR3 nucleotides: TGTGCCAGCCAGGGGGGCCCCTTCTCTGGAAACACCATATATTTT. Translation gives CASQGGPFSGNTIYF.

The rearrangement joins TRBV28 to TRBJ2-3, with 13 bases aligning to TRBD2. CDR1 is MDHEN, CDR2 SYDVKM, per germline. The junction had 11 bases not matched to a gene; V was cut back by 6 bases and J by 14 bases. There are 14 residues in the CDR3. The CDR3 coding sequence is TGTGCCAGCAGCCTTCGGGGTACTAGCGGGAGGGGGTATTTT. Encoded protein: CASSLRGTSGRGYF.

The J gene is TRBJ2-4, the V gene TRBV4-2, with TRBD2 identical over 10 bases. The junction had 9 bases not matched to a gene; V was cut back by 1 base and J by 0 bases. CDR1 and CDR2 from the germline V gene are LGHNA and YNFKEQ. This CDR3 is 19 amino acids long. DNA of the CDR3: TGTGCCAGCAGCCAAGGAATCCTAGCGGGAGATGGAGCCAAAAACATTCAGTACTTC. The encoded protein is CASSQGILAGDGAKNIQYF.

The V and J genes are TRBV6-1 and TRBJ2-5, with 7 bases that match TRBD1. The CDR3 consists of 14 residues. V lost 5 bases, J lost 4 bases, and 7 bases stayed unmatched. CDR1 and CDR2 (germline): MNHNS, SASEGT. The CDR3 loop is CASSYGQDVETQYF. The CDR3 DNA reads as TGTGCCAGCAGTTATGGACAGGACGTAGAGACCCAGTACTTC.

Here the CDR3 reads CASSSRQGQQPQHF. CDR3 in DNA: TGTGCCAGCAGTTCGCGACAGGGGCAACAGCCCCAGCATTTT. The chain combines TRBV27 with TRBJ1-5; TRBD1 matches at 8 bases. The J segment lost 7 bases and the V segment lost 4 bases, leaving 6 bases of the junction unmatched. Germline-derived CDR1 and CDR2 are MNHEY and SMNVEV (reference sequence). This CDR3 comprises 14 residues.

V is TRBV2 and J is TRBJ2-1; TRBD2 aligns across 13 bases. CDR1 and CDR2 (germline): SNHLY, FYNNEI. Trimming took 7 bases from V and 4 from J; bases not matched to a gene: 4. CDR3 length: 15 amino acids. The CDR3 sequence: CASTRLAGGYNEQFF. As DNA, the CDR3 is TGTGCCAGCACGAGACTAGCGGGAGGATACAATGAGCAGTTCTTC.

The J gene is TRBJ2-3, the V gene TRBV12-5; tentative D call: TRBD2 (5 bases). The germline V gene has CDR1 LGHNT and CDR2 FRNRAP. The CDR3 length is 18 residues. Deletions cut 0 bases from V and 6 bases from J, with 22 bases between. The CDR3 nucleotides read TGTGCTAGTGGTTTGGTACAAGGAGGAACAGTCCCCTTGGATACGCAGTATTTT. As protein: CASGLVQGGTVPLDTQYF.

The J gene is TRBJ1-3, the V gene TRBV30; TRBD1 aligns across 8 bases. J gave up 2 bases and V 0 bases, and 3 bases lay outside the gene matches. This CDR3 has 15 amino acids. The germline V gene has CDR1 GTSNPN and CDR2 SVGIG (reference sequence). CDR3 sequence reads: CAWSVPGGTGNTIYF. In nucleotides, the CDR3 is TGTGCCTGGAGTGTCCCAGGGGGCACTGGAAACACCATATATTTT.

The J gene is TRBJ2-5, the V gene TRBV29-1, with 10 bases identical to TRBD1. Germline assignment: CDR1 SQVTM and CDR2 ANQGSEA. This CDR3 is built from 15 residues. Trimming at V came to 0 bases and at J to 5 bases, leaving 6 bases not matched to a gene. CDR3 in amino acids: CSVEERQGAGETQYF. In DNA, the CDR3 is TGCAGCGTTGAAGAGCGACAGGGGGCTGGGGAGACCCAGTACTTC.

This chain joins TRBV7-2 and TRBJ2-7, with 13 bases that match TRBD2. The CDR3 spans 15 residues. The trim removed 5 bases at V and 6 bases at J, leaving 7 bases unmatched. CDR1 and CDR2 from the germline V gene are SGHTA and FQGNSA. The CDR3 DNA is TGTGCCAGCAGCCTGGGACTAGCGGGAACCTCCGAGCAGTACTTC. It specifies CASSLGLAGTSEQYF.

This chain uses TRBV11-2 with TRBJ2-6; a possible D gene is TRBD2 (7 bases). V lost 5 bases and J lost 1, with 18 bases in between. The CDR3 is made up of 18 amino acids. The germline gives CDR1 SGHAT, CDR2 FQNNGV. CDR3 nucleotide sequence: TGTGCCAGCAGCCAGGCCGTCGGGGGGACATCTGGGGCCAACGTCCTGACTTTC. Its protein product is CASSQAVGGTSGANVLTF.

A single count supports this clone. The rearrangement uses TRBV30 and TRBJ1-5, with TRBD1 identical over 9 bases. In germline, CDR1 is GTSNPN, CDR2 SVGIG (reference sequence). The junction had 4 bases not matched to a gene; V was cut back by 4 bases and J by 3 bases. The length of the CDR3 is 14 residues. This CDR3 is CAWTWTGVNQPQHF. CDR3 in DNA: TGTGCCTGGACTTGGACAGGGGTCAATCAGCCCCAGCATTTT.

The chain is built from TRBV11-2 and TRBJ2-1, with TRBD2 matching 7 bases. From germline, CDR1 is SGHAT and CDR2 FQNNGV. V shed 7 bases and J 0 bases; nucleotides not matched to a gene: 3. CDR3 length equals 14 residues. CDR3: CASTGGSSYNEQFF. The DNA for the CDR3 is TGTGCCAGCACAGGCGGGAGCTCCTACAATGAGCAGTTCTTC.

The V and J genes are TRBV5-4 and TRBJ2-6; 10 bases are shared with TRBD1. The CDR3 is 18 residues long. Germline assignment: CDR1 SGHNT and CDR2 YYREEE (reference sequence). Trimming cost V 0 bases and J 0 bases; bases outside gene matches: 3. The CDR3 region is CASSLGDRGPSGANVLTF. The CDR3 nucleotides read TGTGCCAGCAGCTTGGGGGACAGGGGACCCTCTGGGGCCAACGTCCTGACTTTC.